The source of this T cell receptor beta chain is a study of T cell changes during pregnancy in multiple sclerosis. Here immunoSEQ multiplex PCR was the method, and the copy in TCRdb shows in-frame clones only, minus some. In the table there are roughly 88,000 clones, about 92% of which are singletons. The TCR comes from a female donor with multiple sclerosis, enrolled in a pregnancy study. The sequencing used peripheral blood, collected in the first trimester of pregnancy.

CDR3 bases: TGTGCCAGCAGTTTTTCACCGGGACAGGGGACTGAAGCTTTCTTT. It specifies CASSFSPGQGTEAFF. The chain has TRBV6-6 and TRBJ1-1, with 10 bases identical to TRBD1. Germline V CDR1 and CDR2: MNHNY, SVGAGI (reference sequence). This CDR3 has 15 amino acids. The V and J ends lost 4 bases and 5 bases, in that order; junction bases with no gene match: 7.